Presented here are 9 T cell receptor beta chains from one specimen sequenced in a study of naive and memory T cell subsets. Regarding the study as a whole: Naive repertoires, especially CD8, held a few larger clonotypes, possibly memory cells re-expressing CD45RA.

No antigen has been assigned to these receptors. An equimolar mix of two oligonucleotides served as the beta constant-region primer for TRBC1 and TRBC2. The ligated cDNA underwent four PCR rounds using SP2 and nested alpha and beta constant-region primers. In TCRdb, the UMI-ligation and nested PCR reads were re-called with MiXCR into one record per CDR3 protein. The sample carries 98,000 or so distinct CDR3 sequences, over 9% recorded once. The sample consisted of naive CD4+ T cells from blood. These receptors were obtained from a human donor in good health.

V gene TRBV20-1 combines with J gene TRBJ2-1; D is possibly TRBD2 (6 bases). V lost 1 base and J lost 0, with 10 bases in between. CDR3 length: 15 residues. Germline CDR1 and CDR2: DFQATT and SNEGSKA (reference sequence). The CDR3 DNA is TGCAGTGCTAGAGCACTAGCTGTCTCCTACAATGAGCAGTTCTTC. This translates into CSARALAVSYNEQFF.

The chain recombines TRBV5-1 with TRBJ2-1, with D unclear. Between the trimmed V and J ends, which lost 6 bases and 1 base, there was a span of 14 bases. The CDR3 extends over 15 amino acids. Germline V gene data show CDR1 as SGHRS and CDR2 as YFSETQ. Here the CDR3 reads CASKGEFLSYNEQFF. DNA of the CDR3: TGCGCCAGCAAGGGTGAGTTTCTGTCCTACAATGAGCAGTTCTTC. Drawing the rest from reference TRBV5-1 and TRBJ2-1, the complete variable domain is KAGVTQTPRYLIKTRGQQVTLSCSPISGHRSVSWYQQTPGQGLQFLFEYFSETQRNKGNFPGRFSGRQFSNSRSEMNVSTLELGDSALYLCASKGEFLSYNEQFFGPGTRLTVL.

This chain connects TRBV12-5 to TRBJ1-1; 7 nucleotides align to TRBD1. V lost 5 bases to trimming and J lost 1 base; unmatched junction nucleotides: 4. The CDR3 runs 14 residues. Germline lookup yields CDR1 LGHNT and CDR2 FRNRAP. CDR3 amino acids: CASGNEGANTEAFF. The CDR3 DNA reads TGTGCTAGTGGTAACGAGGGGGCGAACACTGAAGCTTTCTTT.

This clonotype was seen only a few times. The chain recombines TRBV29-1 with TRBJ1-5; TRBD1 aligns across 8 bases. The germline V gene encodes CDR1 SQVTM and CDR2 ANQGSEA. The CDR3 consists of 13 residues. Unmatched junction bases numbered 1, after V lost 4 bases and J lost 2 bases. CDR3 bases: TGCAGCGTTGGGGGACAGGGCAATCAGCCCCAGCATTTT. Translation: CSVGGQGNQPQHF.

This clonotype was recorded at least ten times. This sequence joins TRBV5-1 and TRBJ2-1, with 9 bases that match TRBD1. The CDR3 contains 16 residues. V lost 2 bases and J lost 8; bases outside the gene matches: 11. Per germline, CDR1 SGHRS and CDR2 YFSETQ. CDR3 sequence reads: CASSLVLTGGSDEQFF. The CDR3 DNA sequence: TGCGCCAGCAGCTTAGTTCTAACAGGGGGCTCGGATGAGCAGTTCTTC.

This sequence joins TRBV7-9 and TRBJ1-5; D unresolved. Germline CDR1 SEHNR, CDR2 FQNEAQ (reference sequence). The V gene lost 1 base and the J gene lost 7 bases, with 14 bases spanning the gap. CDR3 length: 15 residues. CDR3 coding DNA: TGTGCCAGCAGCTTAGATCCGGGGTTGGGGCAGCCCCAGCATTTT. This sequence encodes CASSLDPGLGQPQHF.

The chain links TRBV12-3 or TRBV12-4 to TRBJ2-5; maybe TRBD2 (6 bases). Between the trimmed V and J ends, which lost 6 bases and 3 bases, there was a span of 17 bases. The CDR3 runs to 15 residues. CDR3 residues: CASSKGTGAEETQYF. In DNA form, the CDR3 reads TGTGCCAGCAGCAAAGGGACTGGCGCCGAAGAGACCCAGTACTTC.

This clonotype was detected once. J is TRBJ1-2 and V is TRBV29-1; TRBD1 matches at 8 bases. The CDR3 spans 14 residues. The V gene end was trimmed by 6 bases and the J gene end by 8 bases; junction bases not matched to a gene: 14. Germline CDR1 is SQVTM and CDR2 is ANQGSEA. CDR3 amino acids: CSVGRGQVRGGYTF. The CDR3 DNA reads TGCAGCGTGGGAAGGGGACAGGTGAGGGGCGGCTACACCTTC.

Here the CDR3 reads CASSYSGREKLFF. Here the CDR3 DNA reads TGTGCCAGCAGTTACTCGGGACGGGAAAAACTGTTTTTT. This chain links TRBV6-5 with TRBJ1-4, with D possibly matching TRBD1 (5 bases). This CDR3 contains 13 residues. Trimming removed 0 bases at V and 8 bases at J, with 7 bases between. Per the germline V gene, CDR1 is MNHEY and CDR2 is SVGAGI.